This record concerns one T cell receptor beta chain sequence. The germline gives CDR1 LNHDA, CDR2 SQIVND (reference sequence). With 4 bases removed from V and 10 bases from J, the gap between germline ends came to 8 bases. This CDR3 comprises 11 residues. This entry is derived from a study of radiation and T cells in renal cell carcinoma. The table came from immunoSEQ multiplex PCR; TCRdb's copy has only in-frame clones and leaves some out. The sample holds approximately 150,000 clones, 70% to 90% seen once. Time point described: baseline pretreatment blood. The treatment denotes: 15 Gy SBRT to primary tumor, nephrectomy 4 weeks later.

This clonotype originated in a woman in her forties or fifties with renal cell carcinoma. The sequences come from blood, collected from a patient whose treatment included radiotherapy and nephrectomy. This chain links TRBV19 with TRBJ2-4; a weak D match, TRBD1 (5 bases). CDR3 region: CASSKQEIQYF. Here the CDR3 DNA reads TGTGCCAGTAGTAAACAGGAGATTCAGTACTTC.